These 26 T cell receptor beta chains share one sample of origin, sequenced in a study of CD8+ T cells in alopecia areata. cDNA serving as the sequencing template came from extracted, reverse transcribed RNA. Some clones are missing from TCRdb's copy, which holds only in-frame ones; the method was immunoSEQ multiplex PCR. The repertoire holds about 100,000 clones, with about 40% as singletons. Indicated treatment: oral pan-JAK inhibitor, 5-10 mg twice daily. The starting material was CD8+ T cells sorted from blood, obtained at week 24, from a patient treated with tofacitinib. These receptors were collected from a human donor with alopecia areata.

A few counts support this clone. This sequence joins TRBV18 and TRBJ2-7, with D possibly TRBD1 on 6 matching bases. Looked up from germline, CDR1 is KGHSH and CDR2 is LQKENI. This CDR3 has 17 residues. Trimming took 3 bases from V and 2 from J, leaving 20 bases between them. CDR3 protein: CASSPGARQGFAYEQYF. The CDR3 nucleotides are TGTGCCAGCTCACCCGGCGCCAGGCAGGGGTTTGCCTACGAGCAGTACTTC.

This chain connects TRBV27 to TRBJ2-3, with TRBD2 as a possible D gene (5 bases). CDR3 length: 15 amino acids. Per the germline V gene, CDR1 is MNHEY and CDR2 is SMNVEV (reference sequence). V lost 5 bases to trimming and J lost 4 bases, with 16 bases between them. The CDR3 is CASSPPRLRADTQYF. The CDR3 DNA sequence: TGTGCCAGCAGTCCTCCGAGACTACGCGCAGATACGCAGTATTTT.

This CDR3 is CASSPRDSSYEQYF. CDR3 nucleotides: TGTGCCAGCAGCCCAAGGGACAGCTCCTACGAGCAGTACTTC. This chain joins TRBV7-9 and TRBJ2-7; 7 nucleotides line up with TRBD1. The CDR3 is 14 amino acids. The J segment lost 0 bases and the V segment lost 5 bases, leaving 4 bases of the junction unmatched. Germline loops: CDR1 SEHNR, CDR2 FQNEAQ (reference sequence).

The CDR3, as DNA: TGTGCCAGCAGCCGAACCACGACAGGGGTTGGCACTGAAGCTTTCTTT. Translation: CASSRTTTGVGTEAFF. The chain uses TRBV7-8 and TRBJ1-1, with 8 bases matching TRBD1. Per germline, CDR1 SGHVS and CDR2 FQNEAQ. The V gene end was trimmed by 5 bases and the J gene end by 4 bases; junction bases not matched to a gene: 12. This CDR3 region has 16 residues. Full variable domain (outside the CDR3, taken from reference TRBV7-8 and TRBJ1-1): GAGVSQSPRYKVAKRGQDVALRCDPISGHVSLFWYQQALGQGPEFLTYFQNEAQLDKSGLPSDRFFAERPEGSVSTLKIQRTQQEDSAVYLCASSRTTTGVGTEAFFGQGTRLTVV.

The chain carries TRBV6-1 and TRBJ2-7, with D possibly TRBD2 on 6 matching bases. The CDR3 totals 13 residues. Trimming cost V 5 bases and J 5 bases, with 13 bases left between them. Germline assignment: CDR1 MNHNS and CDR2 SASEGT. The CDR3 region has the DNA TGTGCCAGCAGTTCGGCGGGAATTGACGAGCAGTACTTC. This encodes CASSSAGIDEQYF.

The CDR3 is CASSFLREATDTQYF. In DNA form, the CDR3 reads TGTGCCAGCAGCTTCTTGCGGGAGGCTACAGATACGCAGTATTTT. J is TRBJ2-3 and V is TRBV7-2, with 8 bases lining up with TRBD2. The junction had 5 bases not matched to a gene; V was cut back by 3 bases and J by 3 bases. This CDR3 is 15 amino acids long. Germline V gene lookup returns CDR1 SGHTA and CDR2 FQGNSA. The variable domain in full, with the rest retrieved from reference TRBV7-2 and TRBJ2-3, is GAGVSQSPSNKVTEKGKDVELRCDPISGHTALYWYRQSLGQGLEFLIYFQGNSAPDKSGLPSDRFSAERTGGSVSTLTIQRTQQEDSAVYLCASSFLREATDTQYFGPGTRLTVL.

This chain links TRBV27 with TRBJ2-2, with 8 bases matching TRBD2. With V trimmed by 7 bases and J by 7 bases, 8 bases remained unmatched. The CDR3 is made up of 14 amino acids. Looked up from germline, CDR1 is MNHEY and CDR2 is SMNVEV (reference sequence). CDR3 protein: CASTQAGVSGELFF. The CDR3 nucleotides read TGTGCCAGCACGCAAGCGGGAGTGAGCGGGGAGCTGTTTTTT.

V is TRBV30 and J is TRBJ2-3; D remains unclear. The length of the CDR3 is 13 residues. Looked up from germline, CDR1 is GTSNPN and CDR2 is SVGIG (reference sequence). The germline V and J ends were trimmed by 4 bases and 1 base, with 9 bases remaining between them. The CDR3 loop is CAWTLTGTDTQYF. As DNA, the CDR3 is TGTGCCTGGACTCTGACGGGCACAGATACGCAGTATTTT. Variable domain in full (rest from reference TRBV30 and TRBJ2-3): SQTIHQWPATLVQPVGSPLSLECTVEGTSNPNLYWYRQAAGRGLQLLFYSVGIGQISSEVPQNLSASRPQDRQFILSSKKLLLSDSGFYLCAWTLTGTDTQYFGPGTRLTVL.

The chain's CDR3 is CAWNYGGAGQPQHF. DNA for the CDR3: TGTGCCTGGAACTACGGGGGGGCCGGTCAGCCCCAGCATTTT. This chain connects TRBV30 to TRBJ1-5, with D perhaps matching TRBD1 (6 bases). CDR1 and CDR2 from the germline V gene are GTSNPN and SVGIG (reference sequence). Trimming shortened V by 4 bases and J by 6 bases, and 16 bases separated the two germline ends. There are 14 residues in the CDR3.

The J gene is TRBJ2-7, the V gene TRBV27; 7 bases fit TRBD1. The V and J ends lost 7 bases and 1 base, in that order; junction bases with no gene match: 4. CDR1 and CDR2 from the germline V gene are MNHEY and SMNVEV (reference sequence). The CDR3 totals 13 residues. The CDR3 coding sequence is TGTGCCAGCACTCCGACAGGGTCCTACGAGCAGTACTTC. Protein: CASTPTGSYEQYF.

This chain uses TRBV15 with TRBJ1-2; 9 bases line up with TRBD1. The CDR3 totals 13 residues. The V segment lost 4 bases and the J segment 4 bases; nucleotides outside the gene matches: 1. Germline-derived CDR1 and CDR2 are LNHNV and YYDKDF (reference sequence). The CDR3 region has the DNA TGTGCCACCAGCATGGACAGGGGCTATGGCTACACCTTC. As protein: CATSMDRGYGYTF.

This clone was found once. The rearrangement joins TRBV19 to TRBJ2-4; D may be TRBD2 (5 bases). Deletions cut 10 bases from V and 7 bases from J, with 17 bases between. This CDR3 comprises 13 residues. CDR1 LNHDA and CDR2 SQIVND come from the germline V gene (reference sequence). Here the CDR3 reads CAIRRGLLNIQYF. The CDR3 bases are TGTGCCATCAGACGGGGTCTGCTGAACATTCAGTACTTC. Together with reference TRBV19 and TRBJ2-4, the CDR3 gives the full variable domain: DGGITQSPKYLFRKEGQNVTLSCEQNLNHDAMYWYRQDPGQGLRLIYYSQIVNDFQKGDIAEGYSVSREKKESFPLTVTSAQKNPTAFYLCAIRRGLLNIQYFGAGTRLSVL.

The rearrangement uses TRBV27 and TRBJ1-5, with 7 positions matching TRBD1. V was clipped by 2 bases and J by 0 bases; unmatched bases: 4. Germline values: CDR1 MNHEY, CDR2 SMNVEV (reference sequence). This CDR3 contains 16 residues. The DNA for the CDR3 is TGTGCCAGCAGTTTAAAGGGGGCTGATAGCAATCAGCCCCAGCATTTT. Translated, it gives CASSLKGADSNQPQHF.

The chain's CDR3 is CASSKGLAGREQFF. DNA for the CDR3: TGTGCCAGCAGCAAAGGACTAGCGGGGAGGGAGCAGTTCTTC. This rearrangement joins TRBV7-6 to TRBJ2-1; 12 bases match TRBD2. V lost 5 bases and J lost 10; bases outside the gene matches: 6. The CDR3 consists of 14 residues. The germline V gene has CDR1 SGHVS and CDR2 FNYEAQ.

The chain carries TRBV9 and TRBJ2-1; maybe TRBD2 (7 bases). The CDR3 consists of 15 residues. V lost 0 bases, J lost 7 bases, and 14 bases lay in between. Germline-derived CDR1 and CDR2 are SGDLS and YYNGEE. The CDR3 coding sequence is TGTGCCAGCAGCGTAGGGACTAGGGGGACGAATGAGCAGTTCTTC. Translating it yields CASSVGTRGTNEQFF.

The V gene is TRBV5-4, the J gene TRBJ2-7; no definite D call. The V and J ends lost 0 bases and 0 bases respectively, with 10 bases between them. The CDR3 length is 15 residues. The V gene's germline CDR1 is SGHNT and CDR2 YYREEE (reference sequence). In nucleotides, the CDR3 is TGTGCCAGCAGCTTGGCCCCTTATAGCTCCTACGAGCAGTACTTC. Amino acids: CASSLAPYSSYEQYF.

This clone was seen only a few times. The chain couples TRBV27 to TRBJ2-7, with D perhaps TRBD1 or TRBD2 (5 bases each). CDR1 is MNHEY and CDR2 is SMNVEV in the germline V gene (reference sequence). The V gene lost 7 bases and the J gene lost 0 bases, with 10 bases spanning the gap. The CDR3 spans 13 residues. CDR3 in amino acids: CASMGTASYEQYF. The CDR3 nucleotides read TGTGCCAGCATGGGGACGGCCTCCTACGAGCAGTACTTC.

The genes are TRBV7-9 and TRBJ1-2, with 7 bases aligning to TRBD1. Germline assignment: CDR1 SEHNR and CDR2 FQNEAQ (reference sequence). The trim removed 5 bases at V and 8 bases at J, leaving 11 bases unmatched. The CDR3 is 14 residues long. DNA of the CDR3: TGTGCCAGCAGCAACACCCGGGACAGTAACGGCTACACCTTC. It codes for CASSNTRDSNGYTF.

The chain couples TRBV9 to TRBJ2-1, with 9 positions matching TRBD2. This CDR3 has 15 amino acids. Germline assignment: CDR1 SGDLS and CDR2 YYNGEE. V lost 7 bases and J lost 10; bases outside the gene matches: 15. CDR3 amino acids: CASGSRREGEREQFF. In DNA, the CDR3 is TGTGCCAGCGGATCGAGGCGGGAGGGGGAGAGAGAGCAGTTCTTC.

This clone was observed at least ten times. The CDR3 region is CAWSLGQGAGELFF. The CDR3 bases are TGTGCCTGGTCGTTGGGGCAGGGGGCCGGGGAGCTGTTTTTT. This chain connects TRBV30 to TRBJ2-2, with TRBD1 matching over 7 bases. Germline V gives CDR1 GTSNPN, CDR2 SVGIG (reference sequence). This CDR3 has 14 amino acids. The V segment lost 5 bases and the J segment 6 bases; nucleotides outside the gene matches: 9.

This clone came up a few times. This rearrangement joins TRBV29-1 to TRBJ2-7; D remains ambiguous. Germline CDR1 and CDR2: SQVTM and ANQGSEA. Trimming pared 2 bases from V and 0 bases from J, leaving 5 bases between. The CDR3 spans 12 residues. The CDR3 bases are TGCAGCGTTGAAACAGCCTCCTACGAGCAGTACTTC. Its translation is CSVETASYEQYF.

The gene calls are TRBV29-1 and TRBJ2-7; 9 nucleotides agree with TRBD2. Per the germline V gene, CDR1 is SQVTM and CDR2 is ANQGSEA. This CDR3 has 17 residues. The V and J ends lost 3 bases and 1 base, in that order; junction bases with no gene match: 13. The CDR3 DNA reads as TGCAGCGTTGAGATCCCACCGACTAGCGGAATTTCCTACGAGCAGTACTTC. Translation gives CSVEIPPTSGISYEQYF.

This clone came up a few times. The chain combines TRBV15 with TRBJ2-1, with 8 bases that match TRBD2. V lost 0 bases to trimming and J lost 2 bases; unmatched junction nucleotides: 18. The V gene's germline CDR1 is LNHNV and CDR2 YYDKDF (reference sequence). CDR3 length equals 21 residues. CDR3 coding DNA: TGTGCCACCAGCAGAGAAGAGACTCCCCCTCGACTAGCGAACACCTACAATGAGCAGTTCTTC. Protein sequence: CATSREETPPRLANTYNEQFF.

This clone was seen a single time. The V call is TRBV7-2, the J call TRBJ1-3; 8 nucleotides match TRBD1. Germline CDR1 reads SGHTA; CDR2 reads FQGNSA. This CDR3 is 16 amino acids long. V lost 4 bases to trimming and J lost 3 bases; unmatched junction nucleotides: 8. CDR3 sequence: CASSSQGDSGGNTIYF. The CDR3 region has the DNA TGTGCCAGCAGCTCACAGGGGGATAGTGGTGGAAACACCATATATTTT.

The V call is TRBV13, the J call TRBJ2-1; D is uncertain. V gave up 9 bases and J gave up 4 bases, with 13 bases separating them. CDR1 and CDR2 (germline): PRHDT, FYEKMQ (reference sequence). The CDR3 covers 13 residues. CDR3 amino acids: CASGLGAYNEQFF. The DNA of the CDR3 is TGTGCCAGTGGGTTGGGCGCGTACAATGAGCAGTTCTTC.

CDR3 in amino acids: CSVGENTEAFF. The CDR3 DNA sequence: TGCAGCGTTGGTGAGAATACTGAAGCTTTCTTT. The genes are TRBV29-1 and TRBJ1-1; no firm D call. The CDR3 is 11 amino acids. V lost 4 bases to trimming and J lost 5 bases, with 8 bases between them. The germline gives CDR1 SQVTM, CDR2 ANQGSEA.